One and the same sample provided the 20 T cell receptor beta chains below, sequenced in a study of T cell changes during pregnancy in multiple sclerosis. Profiled with immunoSEQ multiplex PCR; TCRdb holds only in-frame clones, not every one. The data contain about 73,000 clones, 85% to 90% of them singletons. This specimen was peripheral blood, taken after pregnancy. Source of these receptors: a female donor in good health, enrolled as a control in a pregnancy study.

The chain combines TRBV7-9 with TRBJ1-2, with 12 bases aligning to TRBD1. Germline CDR1 is SEHNR and CDR2 is FQNEAQ (reference sequence). J was trimmed by 8 bases and V by 5 bases; bases with no gene match: 12. This CDR3 comprises 16 residues. CDR3 amino acids: CASSRLTGTGGGGYTF. CDR3 DNA: TGTGCCAGCAGCCGACTGACCGGGACAGGGGGCGGGGGCTACACCTTC.

The chain has TRBV5-1 and TRBJ2-3, with 15 bases fitting TRBD2. Germline trimming cut 1 base from V and 0 bases from J; bases unmatched to any gene: 18. The germline V gene has CDR1 SGHRS and CDR2 YFSETQ. This CDR3 region has 23 residues. The chain's CDR3 is CASSLRLSNLGLAGGQSTDTQYF. CDR3 DNA sequence: TGCGCCAGCAGCTTGAGGCTTAGTAATCTGGGACTAGCGGGGGGCCAAAGCACAGATACGCAGTATTTT.

This chain links TRBV2 with TRBJ2-1, with TRBD2 matching over 9 bases. V lost 9 bases and J lost 2; bases outside the gene matches: 11. Germline CDR1 SNHLY, CDR2 FYNNEI. The CDR3 is 16 amino acids. In nucleotides, the CDR3 is TGTGCCAGTAGGGCGCGGGGACTAGCACCCTACAATGAGCAGTTCTTC. Encoded protein: CASRARGLAPYNEQFF.

As regards this clone: One junction end disagrees with the germline gene, perhaps due to a read error. The gene calls are TRBV7-7 and TRBJ2-1; 8 nucleotides line up with TRBD2. The V gene's germline CDR1 is SSHAT and CDR2 FNYEAQ (reference sequence). The CDR3 is 14 residues long. The CDR3 bases are TGTGCTAGCAGCTCCGGGGGGGCCTACAATGAGCAGTTCTTC. Translated: CASSSGGAYNEQFF.

The genes are TRBV5-4 and TRBJ2-1; 11 nucleotides align to TRBD1. The V gene's germline CDR1 is SGHNT and CDR2 YYREEE (reference sequence). This CDR3 spans 15 amino acids. J lost 6 bases, V lost 0 bases, and 2 bases had no gene match. The CDR3 DNA is TGTGCCAGCAGCTTGGAGGGGACAGGGGGCAATGAGCAGTTCTTC. It encodes CASSLEGTGGNEQFF.

V and J are TRBV30 and TRBJ1-1, with D tentatively TRBD1 (6 bases). V lost 2 bases, J lost 6 bases, and 16 bases lay in between. Germline V gene sequence: CDR1 GTSNPN, CDR2 SVGIG (reference sequence). The length of the CDR3 is 14 residues. The chain's CDR3 is CAWSFWTEGAEAFF. CDR3 bases: TGTGCCTGGAGTTTTTGGACAGAAGGCGCTGAAGCTTTCTTT.

V is TRBV19 and J is TRBJ2-3, with D tentatively TRBD2 (6 bases). The V end lost 7 bases, the J end lost 1 base, and 9 bases lay between the germline ends. Germline-derived CDR1 and CDR2 are LNHDA and SQIVND (reference sequence). This CDR3 is 13 amino acids long. Written as DNA, the CDR3 is TGTGCCAGTACGGGGACTGGCACAGATACGCAGTATTTT. The encoded protein is CASTGTGTDTQYF.

The chain has TRBV5-6 and TRBJ2-4; 7 nucleotides match TRBD1. Germline V lookup: CDR1 SGHDT, CDR2 YYEEEE. The junction had 9 bases not matched to a gene; V was cut back by 0 bases and J by 9 bases. This CDR3 is 15 amino acids long. CDR3 sequence (DNA): TGTGCCAGCAGCTTGGAAAGAGGGACAGTCGTCATTCAGTACTTC. Translated: CASSLERGTVVIQYF.

The chain combines TRBV30 with TRBJ1-5; 8 bases match TRBD1. Germline V gene data show CDR1 as GTSNPN and CDR2 as SVGIG (reference sequence). The CDR3 is made up of 15 amino acids. V lost 3 bases and J lost 2; bases outside the gene matches: 6. The CDR3 bases are TGTGCCTGGAGGGTCCCAGGGGGCCGCAATCAGCCCCAGCATTTT. The encoded protein is CAWRVPGGRNQPQHF.

The DNA of the CDR3 is TGTGCCTGGAGAAACAGGGGAGGTGGTAGCACTGAAGCTTTCTTT. Translated: CAWRNRGGGSTEAFF. The chain carries TRBV30 and TRBJ1-1; 7 bases line up with TRBD1. The CDR3 is made up of 15 amino acids. Trimming at V came to 3 bases and at J to 4 bases, leaving 11 bases not matched to a gene. The V gene's germline CDR1 is GTSNPN and CDR2 SVGIG (reference sequence).

The genes are TRBV5-6 and TRBJ1-5; 10 nucleotides line up with TRBD1. CDR1 is SGHDT and CDR2 is YYEEEE in the germline V gene. J lost 3 bases, V lost 5 bases, and 8 bases had no gene match. This CDR3 comprises 16 residues. CDR3 in amino acids: CASSPRQGANNQPQHF. The CDR3 region has the DNA TGTGCCAGCAGTCCGAGACAGGGGGCGAACAATCAGCCCCAGCATTTT.

The chain combines TRBV6-6 with TRBJ1-2, with 7 nucleotides matching TRBD1. With 3 bases clipped from V and 6 bases from J, the junction kept 13 bases outside the gene matches. Germline values: CDR1 MNHNY, CDR2 SVGAGI (reference sequence). This CDR3 comprises 16 residues. CDR3 region: CASSYLGTTGKNGYTF. CDR3 nucleotide sequence: TGTGCCAGCAGTTATTTGGGTACGACAGGGAAAAATGGCTACACCTTC.

The rearrangement uses TRBV10-1 and TRBJ2-7; D may be TRBD2 (5 bases). Germline loops: CDR1 WNHNN, CDR2 SYGVQD (reference sequence). The V and J ends lost 2 bases and 2 bases respectively, with 10 bases between them. CDR3 length: 14 residues. This CDR3 reads CASSEDGEAYEQYF. DNA for the CDR3: TGCGCCAGCAGTGAGGACGGGGAAGCCTACGAGCAGTACTTC.

The chain combines TRBV10-3 with TRBJ1-2, with a weak D call TRBD1 (6 bases). Germline CDR1 ENHRY, CDR2 SYGVKD. V shed 8 bases and J shed 3 bases, with 10 bases lying between them. The CDR3 sequence is 12 residues long. This chain's CDR3 is CAIAGGDYGYTF. CDR3 DNA: TGTGCCATCGCGGGGGGCGACTATGGCTACACCTTC.

The chain carries TRBV30 and TRBJ1-5; TRBD1 might be the D (5 bases). The CDR3 spans 13 residues. V was pared by 6 bases and J by 5 bases, with 14 bases between. The V gene's germline CDR1 is GTSNPN and CDR2 SVGIG (reference sequence). CDR3 sequence: CACGGGEDQPQHF. The CDR3 bases are TGTGCCTGCGGGGGAGGGGAAGATCAGCCCCAGCATTTT.

CDR3 protein: CASSVGISTDTQYF. CDR3 nucleotides: TGTGCCAGCAGTGTTGGCATTAGCACAGATACGCAGTATTTT. The chain uses TRBV6-4 and TRBJ2-3; D not certain. V lost 4 bases to trimming and J lost 0 bases, with 8 bases between them. The CDR3 is made up of 14 amino acids. Germline loops: CDR1 MRHNA, CDR2 SNTAGT.

This sequence joins TRBV19 and TRBJ1-1, with a weak D call TRBD1 (5 bases). The germline V and J ends were trimmed by 4 bases and 9 bases, with 18 bases remaining between them. The CDR3 spans 14 residues. In germline, CDR1 is LNHDA, CDR2 SQIVND (reference sequence). In DNA, the CDR3 is TGTGCCAGTAGTAAGTTAGGAGGGGCAGAGCAAGCTTTCTTT. Amino acids: CASSKLGGAEQAFF.

The chain links TRBV15 to TRBJ2-4; D uncertain. CDR3 size: 14 residues. The germline V gene has CDR1 LNHNV and CDR2 YYDKDF (reference sequence). Trimming removed 0 bases from V and 6 bases from J, with 9 bases in between. CDR3 nucleotide sequence: TGTGCCACCAGCAGAGATAGTACCGGAAACATTCAGTACTTC. The encoded protein is CATSRDSTGNIQYF.

This chain uses TRBV7-9 with TRBJ2-1; 10 bases match TRBD2. The CDR3 length is 16 residues. Germline values: CDR1 SEHNR, CDR2 FQNEAQ (reference sequence). V gave up 2 bases and J gave up 5 bases; unmatched junction bases: 6. The DNA of the CDR3 is TGTGCCAGCAGCTTAACGGGACTAGCGTTCAACAATGAGCAGTTCTTC. It is translated as CASSLTGLAFNNEQFF.

This clone has just a few counts. The chain combines TRBV5-8 with TRBJ1-2; a weak D match, TRBD1 (5 bases). The CDR3 runs to 19 residues. The germline gives CDR1 SGHTS, CDR2 YDEGEE. Trimming removed 7 bases from V and 1 base from J, with 29 bases in between. CDR3 sequence reads: CASVGGNPLDFPYNYGYTF. In nucleotides, the CDR3 is TGTGCCAGCGTCGGGGGGAACCCATTGGATTTTCCTTATAACTATGGCTACACCTTC.